This T cell receptor (beta chain) emerged from a study of T cells in localized non-small cell lung cancer (dated by TCRdb to 2020 to 2021). Concerning the study at large: The study analyzed T cell repertoires of 200 to 250 early-stage NSCLC patients, comparing tumors and uninvolved tumor-adjacent lungs. Of the NSCLC patients, about 130 were male and around 99 were female, and the mean age was approximately 66 years. The cohort comprised around 250 treatment-naïve NSCLC patients with resected, localized lung tumors.

Comments on this clone: Its antigen specificity is not known. Base qualities are missing; no much larger clone stands one base away.

Study-level results and caveats: Longer overall survival was associated with higher T cell density in blood, whereas shorter survival was associated with higher clonality in adjacent lung. Because the study design was exploratory, TCR variables were selected using unadjusted p-values without false-discovery rate correction. The highest T cell clonality was observed in uninvolved tumor-adjacent lung, where clonality exceeded that of tumor, suggesting that antigenic responses were more focused in uninvolved tumor-adjacent lung. Of the top 100 tumor clones, a median of about 53 were detected in paired uninvolved adjacent lung; approximately 28 were also among that lung's top 100. Multi-region tumor sequencing was not performed, so intratumor heterogeneity could not be excluded.

The immunoSEQ Assay was used to sequence TCR beta CDR3 regions from DNA. The study's own analysis went as follows. T cell density was computed as TCR beta template counts normalized to usable DNA estimated by amplifying housekeeping genes. The preseqR package was used to estimate richness by extrapolating to 400,000 templates for PBMC samples and to 120,000 templates for tissue samples. Clonality was taken to be one minus Pielou's evenness. Differential abundance testing on productive amino-acid clonotypes, with a minimum total count of 5 and an alpha of 0.1, was used to identify tissue-enriched TCRs. The Jaccard Index and the Morisita Overlap Index were used to measure repertoire overlap between compartments. GLIPH grouped TCR beta CDR3s together with public tetramer-defined viral CDR3s, and a viral motif had to include at least three viral sequences and show V-gene enrichment. TCRdb stores this immuneACCESS table with in-frame sequences only. Part of the clones is absent; in the studies checked, under half of the shortfall reflects unresolved V genes, and no reason is known for the rest. V, J and clone size are taken as reported in that table, and D and trimming were inferred from the DNA itself. This sample holds some 35,000 clones; about 92% were observed only once. The ten most abundant clones make up around 7% of the sample.

At diagnosis, tumor, uninvolved tumor-adjacent lung and peripheral blood were collected and then preserved as a mix of FFPE and fresh-frozen material. For TCR repertoire profiling, blood samples were analyzed as peripheral blood mononuclear cells. The CDR1 and CDR2 encoded by the germline V gene are MRHNA and SNTAGT. V has 8 bases trimmed and J has 7 bases trimmed; junction bases matching no gene number 13. The CDR3 sequence holds 15 residues, the cysteine and phenylalanine included. Left in the record is the CDR3 DNA by itself, 45 bases read in frame from the first base. The sample here was peripheral blood, taken before any cancer treatment. The V gene is TRBV6-4 and the J gene is TRBJ1-2; TRBD1 aligns with 10 central bases. This clonotype was obtained from a female donor of 60 years or more with stage I lung adenocarcinoma. The base sequence is TGTGCCAGCTACTCTCCCGGGACAGGGGAGTCTGGCTACACCTTC. Translated, this gives CASYSPGTGESGYTF.